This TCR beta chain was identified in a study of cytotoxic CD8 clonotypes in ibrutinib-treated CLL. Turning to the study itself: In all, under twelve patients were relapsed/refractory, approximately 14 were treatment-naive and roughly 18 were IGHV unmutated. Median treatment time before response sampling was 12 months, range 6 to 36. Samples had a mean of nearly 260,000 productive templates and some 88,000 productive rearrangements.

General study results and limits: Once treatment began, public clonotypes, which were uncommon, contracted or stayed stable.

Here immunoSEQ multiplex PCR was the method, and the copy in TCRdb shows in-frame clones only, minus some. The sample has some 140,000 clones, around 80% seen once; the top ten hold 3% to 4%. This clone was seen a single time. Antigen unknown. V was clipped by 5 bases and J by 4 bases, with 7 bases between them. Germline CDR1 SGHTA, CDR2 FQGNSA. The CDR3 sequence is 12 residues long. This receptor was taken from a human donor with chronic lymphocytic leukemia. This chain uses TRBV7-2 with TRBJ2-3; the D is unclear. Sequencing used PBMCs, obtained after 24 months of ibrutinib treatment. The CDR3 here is CASSHGADTQYF. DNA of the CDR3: TGTGCCAGCAGCCACGGCGCAGATACGCAGTATTTT. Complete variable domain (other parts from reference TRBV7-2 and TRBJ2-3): GAGVSQSPSNKVTEKGKDVELRCDPISGHTALYWYRQSLGQGLEFLIYFQGNSAPDKSGLPSDRFSAERTGGSVSTLTIQRTQQEDSAVYLCASSHGADTQYFGPGTRLTVL.